This T cell receptor beta chain was retrieved from a study of metastatic and nonmetastatic thyroid tumors. Whole-study context: Patients with malignant and benign thyroid disease provided blood and tumor or nodule tissue, whose repertoires were compared. Regarding the study as a whole: It was reported that TCR beta diversity was significantly higher in malignant thyroid tumors than benign nodules, in blood and tumor.

Trimming removed 9 bases from V and 6 bases from J; junction bases left unmatched: 5. Germline V gene lookup returns CDR1 SNHLY and CDR2 FYNNEI. This CDR3 is 12 amino acids long. Per the authors' pipeline: Researchers built a distant-metastasis classifier for papillary thyroid cancer that drew on CDR3 differences across clinicopathological groups. TCRdb used MiXCR to call clones anew from the PCR reads. The authors' filters were not applied to this entry. The table has 37,000 or so clones, about 17% seen once; the top ten hold 3.8%. The entire patient cohort was treatment-naive prior to thyroid surgery. To note about this clone: Its matching antigen is unknown.

The chain employs TRBV2 and TRBJ1-5; TRBD1 aligns across 7 bases. The sequence was collected from a female donor with papillary thyroid cancer or a benign thyroid nodule (not recorded which). Some clones in this sample may be carry-over from other donors' samples. Specimen: blood. In DNA form, the CDR3 reads TGTGCCAGTAGACAGGGATTTCAGCCCCAGCATTTT. The encoded protein is CASRQGFQPQHF.